Below are 9 T cell receptor beta chains sequenced from a single sample in a study of blood T cell repertoires in COVID-19. The repertoire was sequenced with immunoSEQ multiplex PCR; TCRdb's copy has only in-frame clones and lacks some. The table records 250,000 or so clones, around 80% of them present only once. Sequenced sample: peripheral blood. The source of these receptors is a woman aged 18 to 35 with acute or convalescent COVID-19.

The chain employs TRBV18 and TRBJ2-1, with 10 bases matching TRBD1. In germline, CDR1 is KGHSH, CDR2 LQKENI. The V and J ends lost 3 bases and 2 bases, in that order; junction bases with no gene match: 4. This CDR3 spans 16 amino acids. Written as DNA, the CDR3 is TGTGCCAGCTCACCGAAAGGACAGGGGGCCTACAATGAGCAGTTCTTC. It specifies CASSPKGQGAYNEQFF.

The chain joins TRBV6-1 to TRBJ1-5; D is unclear. The V end lost 1 base, the J end lost 0 bases, and 7 bases lay between the germline ends. The germline gives CDR1 MNHNS, CDR2 SASEGT. This CDR3 comprises 15 residues. The CDR3 here is CASSEGAVSNQPQHF. In DNA, the CDR3 is TGTGCCAGCAGTGAAGGGGCCGTTAGCAATCAGCCCCAGCATTTT.

This chain uses TRBV7-6 with TRBJ2-1; 9 bases are shared with TRBD2. This CDR3 contains 18 residues. The V and J ends lost 0 bases and 2 bases, in that order; junction bases with no gene match: 8. CDR1 and CDR2 (germline): SGHVS, FNYEAQ. The CDR3 protein is CASSLATPSGTTYNEQFF. DNA of the CDR3: TGTGCCAGCAGCTTAGCGACCCCTAGCGGGACGACCTACAATGAGCAGTTCTTC.

The chain combines TRBV24-1 with TRBJ2-5; tentative D call: TRBD1 (5 bases). Germline values: CDR1 KGHDR, CDR2 SFDVKD. Trimming removed 5 bases at V and 5 bases at J, with 11 bases between. The CDR3 spans 13 residues. The chain's CDR3 is CATSVAGRETQYF. The CDR3 nucleotides read TGTGCCACCAGTGTGGCAGGGCGGGAGACCCAGTACTTC.

The gene calls are TRBV15 and TRBJ2-1; TRBD2 matches at 11 bases. Germline V gene lookup returns CDR1 LNHNV and CDR2 YYDKDF (reference sequence). The CDR3 length is 15 residues. The V and J ends lost 5 bases and 1 base, in that order; junction bases with no gene match: 1. CDR3 DNA sequence: TGTGCCACCAGCCGGACTAGCGGGTCCTACAATGAGCAGTTCTTC. Its translation: CATSRTSGSYNEQFF.

The chain is built from TRBV25-1 and TRBJ1-1; a possible D gene is TRBD1 (5 bases). Germline CDR1 reads MGHDK; CDR2 reads SYGVNS. V dropped 3 bases and J dropped 1 base, with 15 bases sitting between them. The length of the CDR3 is 16 residues. CDR3 protein: CASSDVLGGTNTEAFF. The CDR3, as DNA: TGTGCCAGCAGTGATGTCTTGGGGGGGACGAACACTGAAGCTTTCTTT.

The chain carries TRBV10-3 and TRBJ1-5, with a weak D call TRBD1 (5 bases). The V end was cut by 6 bases, the J end by 3 bases, with 9 bases between. CDR1 is ENHRY, CDR2 SYGVKD, per germline. The CDR3 has 13 residues. Here the CDR3 DNA reads TGTGCCATCAGGGGGGGACCCAATCAGCCCCAGCATTTT. It translates to CAIRGGPNQPQHF.

The chain is built from TRBV6-6 and TRBJ1-2, with 9 bases that match TRBD1. V lost 4 bases and J lost 2; bases outside the gene matches: 5. Per the germline V gene, CDR1 is MNHNY and CDR2 is SVGAGI (reference sequence). The length of the CDR3 is 15 residues. The CDR3 region is CASSSPGTGNYGYTF. CDR3 nucleotides: TGTGCCAGCAGTTCCCCCGGGACAGGGAACTATGGCTACACCTTC.

The chain is built from TRBV6-5 and TRBJ2-7; 8 bases match TRBD1. The CDR3 length is 14 residues. The V and J ends lost 4 bases and 3 bases, in that order; junction bases with no gene match: 5. Germline V gives CDR1 MNHEY, CDR2 SVGAGI. The CDR3 DNA follows: TGTGCCAGCAGTTCATCAGGGGGCCTCTACGAGCAGTACTTC. This encodes CASSSSGGLYEQYF.